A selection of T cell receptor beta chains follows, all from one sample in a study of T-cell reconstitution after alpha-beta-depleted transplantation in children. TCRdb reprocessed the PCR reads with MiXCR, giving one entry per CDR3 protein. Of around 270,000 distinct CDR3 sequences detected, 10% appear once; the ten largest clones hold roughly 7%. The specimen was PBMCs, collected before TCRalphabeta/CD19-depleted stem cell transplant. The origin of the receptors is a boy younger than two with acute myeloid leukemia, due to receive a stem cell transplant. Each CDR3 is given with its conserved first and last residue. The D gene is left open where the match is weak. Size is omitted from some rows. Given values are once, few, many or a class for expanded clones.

TGTGCCAGCAGCTTATGGGGCAGGAGTGAAAAACTGTTTTTT | CASSLWGRSEKLFF | TRBJ1-4 | TRBV11-2 | NA | 14 | many
TGCAGTGCAACTGACAGGCAGAACACTGAAGCTTTCTTT | CSATDRQNTEAFF | TRBJ1-1 | TRBV20-1 | NA | 13 | many
TGTGCCAGCTCACCACTGGACATGGTGGGGCAATATGGCTACACCTTC | CASSPLDMVGQYGYTF | TRBJ1-2 | TRBV18 | NA | 16 | few
TGTGCCAGCAGCTTAGGGACCGCCTATGGCTACACCTTC | CASSLGTAYGYTF | TRBJ1-2 | TRBV11-2 | NA | 13 | many
TGCGCCAGCAGCTCCGTAGCGGGTCTGCCGGAGACCCAGTACTTC | CASSSVAGLPETQYF | TRBJ2-5 | TRBV5-1 | TRBD2 | 15 | many
TGTGCCAGCAGCCAAAGTTTCTCCTACGAGCAGTACTTC | CASSQSFSYEQYF | TRBJ2-7 | TRBV7-9 | NA | 13 | many
TGTGCCAGCAGCACACGCCTACAGGGTAGGGACACTGAAGCTTTCTTT | CASSTRLQGRDTEAFF | TRBJ1-1 | TRBV7-3 | NA | 16 | NA
TGTGCCAGCAGTATATACCCCAGCACAGATACGCAGTATTTT | CASSIYPSTDTQYF | TRBJ2-3 | TRBV9 | NA | 14 | many
TGTGCCAGCAGCTTAGCAGATAGGCGGAGAAATTCACCCCTCCACTTT | CASSLADRRRNSPLHF | TRBJ1-6 | TRBV7-2 | NA | 16 | many
TGTGCCAGCAGAGGGACAGTCTCCTACAATGAGCAGTTCTTC | CASRGTVSYNEQFF | TRBJ2-1 | TRBV6-4 | TRBD1 | 14 | many
TGTGCCATAACGACAGATCCAAGCTCCTACGAGCAGTACTTC | CAITTDPSSYEQYF | TRBJ2-7 | TRBV10-3 | NA | 14 | NA
TGTGCCAGCAGTCAGGGTGTCTATGGCTACACCTTC | CASSQGVYGYTF | TRBJ1-2 | TRBV12-3/TRBV12-4 | NA | 12 | many
TGTGCCAGCAGCCTGGGGACGGGGGGGGGCAATCAGCCCCAGCATTTT | CASSLGTGGGNQPQHF | TRBJ1-5 | TRBV6-2/TRBV6-3 | NA | 16 | many
TGTGCCAGCAAGACACCGGGGGCCCTCGAGACCCAGTACTTC | CASKTPGALETQYF | TRBJ2-5 | TRBV25-1 | NA | 14 | many
TGTGCCAGCAGCCCGACAGGGGAATTTGAGGGCTACACCTTC | CASSPTGEFEGYTF | TRBJ1-2 | TRBV7-3 | TRBD1 | 14 | many
TGTGCCAGCAGCTTAGGAGAGCGAAACTCTGGAAACACCATATATTTT | CASSLGERNSGNTIYF | TRBJ1-3 | TRBV7-8 | NA | 16 | few
TGCGCCAGCAGGAGGGGGGCACCGCTGAACACTGAAGCTTTCTTT | CASRRGAPLNTEAFF | TRBJ1-1 | TRBV4-1 | NA | 15 | NA
TGTGCCATCTGTTTTATAGGCGGGAGCTACGGGACCCAGTACTTC | CAICFIGGSYGTQYF | TRBJ2-5 | TRBV2 | TRBD2 | 15 | NA
TGTGCCAGCAGTTTAGATCCAGGGGGCTTAACTAATGAAAAACTGTTTTTT | CASSLDPGGLTNEKLFF | TRBJ1-4 | TRBV28 | TRBD1 | 17 | many
TGTGCCAGTAGGACTCACACTGAAGCTTTCTTT | CASRTHTEAFF | TRBJ1-1 | TRBV19 | NA | 11 | many
TGTGCCCATAGGCGGTCGAGCCCCCAAGAGACCCAGTACTTC | CAHRRSSPQETQYF | TRBJ2-5 | TRBV11-2 | NA | 14 | NA
TGTGCCAGGGGCCCCGGGGTCCTCTCCGAGCAGTACTTC | CARGPGVLSEQYF | TRBJ2-7 | TRBV13 | NA | 13 | NA
TGCAGCGCCGGGGGGCACACCGGGGAGCTGTTTTTT | CSAGGHTGELFF | TRBJ2-2 | TRBV29-1 | NA | 12 | NA
TGCAGCGTTGAAGGGGCGGGAGAGAAGGCCGGGGAGCTGTTTTTT | CSVEGAGEKAGELFF | TRBJ2-2 | TRBV29-1 | TRBD2 | 15 | many
TGTGCCAGCGGACCCCCAGGACAGGGACGAAACTATGGCTACACCTTC | CASGPPGQGRNYGYTF | TRBJ1-2 | TRBV28 | TRBD1 | 16 | many
TGTGCCAGCAGCACCTTCGACAGCGACGAGCAGTACTTC | CASSTFDSDEQYF | TRBJ2-7 | TRBV6-5 | NA | 13 | many
TGTGCCAGCAGTTTTGGATGGGGCCCTAGCTCCTACGAGCAGTACTTC | CASSFGWGPSSYEQYF | TRBJ2-7 | TRBV28 | NA | 16 | many
TGTGCCAGCAGCCCATTCCTAGCGGGTGACATTCAGTACTTC | CASSPFLAGDIQYF | TRBJ2-4 | TRBV11-2 | TRBD2 | 14 | many
TGTGCCAGCAGTTACCTATCACAGGGGGGACACGAGCAGTACTTC | CASSYLSQGGHEQYF | TRBJ2-7 | TRBV6-5 | TRBD1 | 15 | NA
TGTGCCAGCAGTCCGGACGAGACCTACGAGCAGTACTTC | CASSPDETYEQYF | TRBJ2-7 | TRBV28 | NA | 13 | NA
TGCAGTGCTGGGGGCGGGGGGGGCTACGAGCAGTACTTC | CSAGGGGGYEQYF | TRBJ2-7 | TRBV20-1 | TRBD2 | 13 | NA
TGTGCCAGCAGCTTAGATCATACAGGGAGGAGGGTCGGCTACACCTTC | CASSLDHTGRRVGYTF | TRBJ1-2 | TRBV11-2 | NA | 16 | few
TGTGCCACCACCAGGTTTTCCTACGAGCAGTACTTC | CATTRFSYEQYF | TRBJ2-7 | TRBV28 | NA | 12 | many
TGTGCCAGCAGTGAATACGGGGGCATCTATGGCTACACCTTC | CASSEYGGIYGYTF | TRBJ1-2 | TRBV25-1 | NA | 14 | many
TGTGCCAGCAGCCGATATAGGACAGAAGTCTACGAGCAGTACTTC | CASSRYRTEVYEQYF | TRBJ2-7 | TRBV11-3 | NA | 15 | many
TGTGCCAGCAGAGGACACCCCTACGAGCAGTACTTC | CASRGHPYEQYF | TRBJ2-7 | TRBV5-6 | NA | 12 | many
TGTGCCAGCAGCTCACACCCGGGACTAGCGGGGGGGCTCCGCCGGAAAGATACGCAGTATTTT | CASSSHPGLAGGLRRKDTQYF | TRBJ2-3 | TRBV5-6 | TRBD2 | 21 | many
TGCGCCAGCAGCCGTTGGACAGGGTTAGGCTCTGGAAACACCATATATTTT | CASSRWTGLGSGNTIYF | TRBJ1-3 | TRBV5-1 | TRBD1 | 17 | NA
TGTGCCAGCAGCCAACAGGGGGTAGGAAGCACCGGGGAGCTGTTTTTT | CASSQQGVGSTGELFF | TRBJ2-2 | TRBV4-2 | TRBD1 | 16 | few
TGCAGTGCCCACGGGGGGGTAAAAAACATTCAGTACTTC | CSAHGGVKNIQYF | TRBJ2-4 | TRBV20-1 | TRBD2 | 13 | many
TGCGCCAGCAGCTGGAAGGACAGTTTTTATGGCTACACCTTC | CASSWKDSFYGYTF | TRBJ1-2 | TRBV5-1 | NA | 14 | many
TGTGCCATCAGTGAGGACGGTTTCAATCAGCCCCAGCATTTT | CAISEDGFNQPQHF | TRBJ1-5 | TRBV10-3 | NA | 14 | many
TGCAGCGTTGACGGGAGAGAAGAGCAAGAGACCCAGTACTTC | CSVDGREEQETQYF | TRBJ2-5 | TRBV29-1 | NA | 14 | many
TGTGCCAGCAGCCCTACTAGCGGGAGGTTGGGTAATGAGCAGTTCTTC | CASSPTSGRLGNEQFF | TRBJ2-1 | TRBV7-9 | TRBD2 | 16 | NA
TGCAGTGCTAGAGATCGAAGGCCCGGGGTGGAGACCCAGTACTTC | CSARDRRPGVETQYF | TRBJ2-5 | TRBV20-1 | NA | 15 | many
TGCGCCAGCAGCCAAGGACAGGGGTTTTCACCCCTCCACTTT | CASSQGQGFSPLHF | TRBJ1-6 | TRBV4-3 | TRBD1 | 14 | many
TGTGCCAGCAGTGGGGGAGGGTCGAACACCGGGGAGCTGTTTTTT | CASSGGGSNTGELFF | TRBJ2-2 | TRBV12-3/TRBV12-4 | TRBD2 | 15 | many
TGTGCCAGCAGCCAACCGGGACAGGGAGACAATGAGCAGTTCTTC | CASSQPGQGDNEQFF | TRBJ2-1 | TRBV3-1 | TRBD1 | 15 | many
TGTGCCAGCAGCTTCCGGACTAGCGGAGAGACCCAGTACTTC | CASSFRTSGETQYF | TRBJ2-5 | TRBV5-6 | TRBD2 | 14 | many
TGTGCCAGCAGCTTGGGACGGCCTCCTTACAATGAGCAGTTCTTC | CASSLGRPPYNEQFF | TRBJ2-1 | TRBV5-6 | NA | 15 | few
TGTGCCAGTAGTATAGCGGGCACAGATACGCAGTATTTT | CASSIAGTDTQYF | TRBJ2-3 | TRBV19 | NA | 13 | many
TGTGCCATCAGTGATGGAAGAACGCCTGAAGCTTTCTTT | CAISDGRTPEAFF | TRBJ1-1 | TRBV10-3 | NA | 13 | NA
TGTGCCAGCAGACTTTCCGACTACCCTTCCTACGAGCAGTACTTC | CASRLSDYPSYEQYF | TRBJ2-7 | TRBV7-2 | NA | 15 | NA
TGTGCCAGCAGCTTAGGAGGGGGCGTAGGGAACACTGAAGCTTTCTTT | CASSLGGGVGNTEAFF | TRBJ1-1 | TRBV7-9 | TRBD1 | 16 | NA
TGTGCCAGCGCCCCCCGTCGGGACACTGAAGCTTTCTTT | CASAPRRDTEAFF | TRBJ1-1 | TRBV6-2/TRBV6-3 | NA | 13 | NA
TGTGCCAGCAGCTTGGAGCGGGGGGAAGAGACCCAGTACTTC | CASSLERGEETQYF | TRBJ2-5 | TRBV13 | TRBD2 | 14 | many
TGTGCCAGCAGCCAGTATAGCGACGGCACAGATACGCAGTATTTT | CASSQYSDGTDTQYF | TRBJ2-3 | TRBV3-1 | NA | 15 | many
TGTGCCAGCAGCTCCTTGGACAAAAACTATGGCTACACCTTC | CASSSLDKNYGYTF | TRBJ1-2 | TRBV7-9 | NA | 14 | many